Sequencing of this T cell receptor (beta chain) was carried out in a study of blood T cells in healthy people across ages. In the case of this clonotype: Given a much more abundant clone one base away, this may be a read error.

PCR was performed a second time for about 6 to 11 cycles using a sample-barcoded 5' primer and a J-beta primer mix. TCRdb analysed the 5' RACE reads with MiXCR anew, one entry per CDR3 protein. Of 1.5 million to 2 million distinct CDR3 sequences listed, 28% are singletons. The CDR3 loop spans 11 amino acids. The origin of this receptor is a woman in her twenties or thirties in good health. Sequencing was done on a sample of blood. The chain combines TRBV12-3 or TRBV12-4 with TRBJ2-5; D possibly matches TRBD1 or TRBD2 (5 bases each). The J call is uncertain, as TRBJ2-7 better fits the DNA end. The CDR3 bases are TGTGCCGGCAGTATGGGACACGAGCAGTACTTC. Its protein is CAGSMGHEQYF.